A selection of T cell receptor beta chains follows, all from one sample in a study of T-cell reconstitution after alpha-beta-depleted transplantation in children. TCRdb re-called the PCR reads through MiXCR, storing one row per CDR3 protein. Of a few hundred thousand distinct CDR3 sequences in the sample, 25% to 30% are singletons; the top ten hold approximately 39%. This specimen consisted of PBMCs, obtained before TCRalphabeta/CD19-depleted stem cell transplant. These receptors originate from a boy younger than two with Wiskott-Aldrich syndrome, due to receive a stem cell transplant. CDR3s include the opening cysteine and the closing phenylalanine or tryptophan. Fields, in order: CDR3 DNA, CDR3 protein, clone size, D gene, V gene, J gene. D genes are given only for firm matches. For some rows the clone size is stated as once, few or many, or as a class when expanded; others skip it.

TGTGCCAGCAGCTTGGGAGTACTAGCGGGGGGAGTCTCCACAGATACGCAGTATTTT	CASSLGVLAGGVSTDTQYF	-	TRBD2	TRBV5-6	TRBJ2-3
TGTGCCAGCAGGTACAGGGGAATACTTCATGAGCAGTTCTTC	CASRYRGILHEQFF	-	TRBD1	TRBV12-3/TRBV12-4	TRBJ2-1
TGCGCCAGCAGCGACAGGCTTAGCTCCTACAATGAGCAGTTCTTC	CASSDRLSSYNEQFF	-	-	TRBV5-1	TRBJ2-1
TGTGCCAGCAGTTACGCCGGGGAGCTGTTTTTT	CASSYAGELFF	few	-	TRBV6-6	TRBJ2-2
TGTGCCAGCAGCTCCGGGACGAGACAAGAGACCCAGTACTTC	CASSSGTRQETQYF	few	-	TRBV7-7	TRBJ2-5
TGCGCCAGCAGCCGTACAGGGTTCTCCTACGAGCAGTACTTC	CASSRTGFSYEQYF	few	-	TRBV5-1	TRBJ2-7
TGCAGCGCGAGGACAGGGAGTGAGACCCAGTACTTC	CSARTGSETQYF	once	TRBD1	TRBV29-1	TRBJ2-5
TGTGCCAGCAGCCCCAAGTTGGGGGCAGGCGCCGGGGAGCTGTTTTTT	CASSPKLGAGAGELFF	-	-	TRBV5-5	TRBJ2-2
TGTGCCAGCTCACAAATCCTAGCGGGAGATGGCACCGGGGAGCTGTTTTTT	CASSQILAGDGTGELFF	-	TRBD2	TRBV18	TRBJ2-2
TGTGCCAGCAGCCGAAGTCAGGGATCTAATGAAAAACTGTTTTTT	CASSRSQGSNEKLFF	-	-	TRBV12-3/TRBV12-4	TRBJ1-4
TGCAGTGCTGAGGGACCTAACTTCGGAGCTTTCTTT	CSAEGPNFGAFF	-	-	TRBV20-1	TRBJ1-1
TGTGCCAGCAGTGATGGTAGAGCGAGAGACCGTAAACTCTACGAGCAGTACTTC	CASSDGRARDRKLYEQYF	once	-	TRBV25-1	TRBJ2-7
TGTGCCAGCAGCTTGGGACTAGCGGGAGCGGATTCCTACAATGAGCAGTTCTTC	CASSLGLAGADSYNEQFF	-	TRBD2	TRBV11-2	TRBJ2-1
TGTGCCAGTAAACCAGGTCCGTACTCCTACGAGCAGTACTTC	CASKPGPYSYEQYF	-	-	TRBV19	TRBJ2-7
TGTGCCACCAGCAGAGATCCTATTTCCAGGGGGGATGAGCAGTTCTTC	CATSRDPISRGDEQFF	-	-	TRBV15	TRBJ2-1
TGCGCCAGCAGCTTGGCCGGGAGACACGAGCAGTACTTC	CASSLAGRHEQYF	-	-	TRBV5-1	TRBJ2-7
TGTGCCAGCAGCCAGACAGAAGTTTATGGCTACACCTTC	CASSQTEVYGYTF	-	-	TRBV3-1	TRBJ1-2
TGCGCCAGCAGTACAGGGGTAATGACCTACAATGAGCAGTTCTTC	CASSTGVMTYNEQFF	-	TRBD1	TRBV5-1	TRBJ2-1
TGTGCCACCACTACAATGGACGGAAACACCGGGGAGCTGTTTTTT	CATTTMDGNTGELFF	many	-	TRBV15	TRBJ2-2
TGTGCCTGGAGGCGCGTATTAAGGGCCGAGCGGTGGTCGGAGACCCAGTACTTC	CAWRRVLRAERWSETQYF	-	-	TRBV7-1	TRBJ2-5
TGCGCCAGCAGCCGACAGGGATCCTTGGAGCAGTACTTC	CASSRQGSLEQYF	few	TRBD1	TRBV5-1	TRBJ2-7
TGCGCCAGCAGCTTGATGATAGCGAGCGAGCAGTACTTC	CASSLMIASEQYF	-	-	TRBV5-1	TRBJ2-7
TGTGCCAGCAGCCTGATGAGGGCCTACACTGAAGCTTTCTTT	CASSLMRAYTEAFF	-	-	TRBV12-3/TRBV12-4	TRBJ1-1
TGTGCCATCAGTGAGCGGACAGGTTCGCCCCAGCATTTT	CAISERTGSPQHF	-	TRBD1	TRBV10-3	TRBJ1-5
TGTGCTTGCGGGACTAGCGGGAGCTACGAGCAGTACTTC	CACGTSGSYEQYF	few	TRBD2	TRBV30	TRBJ2-7
TGTGCCATCAGTAGGCAGGTTGAGGAGACCCAGTACTTC	CAISRQVEETQYF	-	-	TRBV10-3	TRBJ2-5
TGCGCCAGCAGCCAAGCCGCCCGACTAGCCGGCTCCTACGAGCAGTACTTC	CASSQAARLAGSYEQYF	-	TRBD2	TRBV4-1	TRBJ2-7
TGCGCCAGCAGCTTGCGTGGGAGGAATCCCTACGAGCAGTACTTC	CASSLRGRNPYEQYF	few	-	TRBV5-1	TRBJ2-7
TGTGCCAGCAGTTACTTCGCTGAAAGCACAGATACGCAGTATTTT	CASSYFAESTDTQYF	few	-	TRBV6-5	TRBJ2-3
TGTGCCAGCAGCTTGGTCCGGGACAGGGAAAAACTGTTTTTT	CASSLVRDREKLFF	-	TRBD1	TRBV7-9	TRBJ1-4
TGCAGTGCTAGAAAGACTAGGAACGCTGAAGCTTTCTTT	CSARKTRNAEAFF	few	-	TRBV20-1	TRBJ1-1
TGCGCCAGCAGCCAAGGACAGACCCTATTCCATGAGCAGTTCTTC	CASSQGQTLFHEQFF	-	-	TRBV4-1	TRBJ2-1
TGTGCCAGCAATCCGACACAGATGAACACTGAAGCTTTCTTT	CASNPTQMNTEAFF	-	-	TRBV12-3/TRBV12-4	TRBJ1-1
TGCGCCAGCAGCCTGGGACTAGCGGGAGAGAGCTCCTACGAGCAGTACTTC	CASSLGLAGESSYEQYF	-	TRBD2	TRBV5-1	TRBJ2-7
TGCGCCAGCAGCCAAGGGGGCCTGAGGGAGACCCAGTACTTC	CASSQGGLRETQYF	-	TRBD1	TRBV5-1	TRBJ2-5
TGTGCCAGCATCCCTAGCGGCAGCACAGATACGCAGTATTTT	CASIPSGSTDTQYF	few	TRBD2	TRBV2	TRBJ2-3
TGCAGTGCTAGAGATCTCCGACAGACCTACAATGAGCAGTTCTTC	CSARDLRQTYNEQFF	-	-	TRBV20-1	TRBJ2-1
TGTGCCATCAGTGATCTAGCGGCGAACACCGGGGAGCTGTTTTTT	CAISDLAANTGELFF	few	TRBD2	TRBV10-3	TRBJ2-2
TGTGCCAGCAGCGGCCGGGACAGGGGACAAGAGACCCAGTACTTC	CASSGRDRGQETQYF	few	TRBD1	TRBV7-9	TRBJ2-5
TGTGCCAGCAGCTCAAAACAGGGAAGCGAGCAGTACTTC	CASSSKQGSEQYF	-	-	TRBV7-2	TRBJ2-7
TGTGCCAGCAGTTTAAAACCGGGCAATCAGCCCCAGCATTTT	CASSLKPGNQPQHF	-	-	TRBV28	TRBJ1-5
TGTGCCTGGATCCCCCGCTTGGCGGGCCCCTACAATGAGCAGTTCTTC	CAWIPRLAGPYNEQFF	-	-	TRBV30	TRBJ2-1